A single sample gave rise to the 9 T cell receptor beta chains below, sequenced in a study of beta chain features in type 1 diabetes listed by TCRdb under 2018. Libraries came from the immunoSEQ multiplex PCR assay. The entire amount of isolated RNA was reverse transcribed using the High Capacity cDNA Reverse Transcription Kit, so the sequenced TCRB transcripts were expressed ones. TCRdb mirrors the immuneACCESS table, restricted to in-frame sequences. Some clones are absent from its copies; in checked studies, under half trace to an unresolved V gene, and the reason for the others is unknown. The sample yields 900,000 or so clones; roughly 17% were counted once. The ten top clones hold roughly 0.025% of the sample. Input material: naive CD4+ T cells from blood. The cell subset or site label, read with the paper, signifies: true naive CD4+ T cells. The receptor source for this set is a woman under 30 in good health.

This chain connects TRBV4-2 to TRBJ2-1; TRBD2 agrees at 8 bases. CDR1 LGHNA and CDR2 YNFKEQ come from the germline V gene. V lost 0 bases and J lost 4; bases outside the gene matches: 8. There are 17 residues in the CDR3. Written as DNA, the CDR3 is TGTGCCAGCAGCCAAGATCTGCCGGGAGGGCCTTACAATGAGCAGTTCTTC. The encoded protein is CASSQDLPGGPYNEQFF.

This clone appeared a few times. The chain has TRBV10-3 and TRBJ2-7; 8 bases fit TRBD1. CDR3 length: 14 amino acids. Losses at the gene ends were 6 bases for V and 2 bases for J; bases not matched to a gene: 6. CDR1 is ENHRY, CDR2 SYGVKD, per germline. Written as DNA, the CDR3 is TGTGCCATCAGCTCAGGACAGGGAGCCTACGAGCAGTACTTC. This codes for CAISSGQGAYEQYF.

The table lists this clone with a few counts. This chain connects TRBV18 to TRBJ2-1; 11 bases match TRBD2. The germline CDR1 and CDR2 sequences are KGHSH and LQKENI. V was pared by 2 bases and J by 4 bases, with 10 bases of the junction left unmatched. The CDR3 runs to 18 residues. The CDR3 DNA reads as TGTGCCAGCTCACCAGACCGCCCGGGACTAGCGGAATACAATGAGCAGTTCTTC. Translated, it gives CASSPDRPGLAEYNEQFF.

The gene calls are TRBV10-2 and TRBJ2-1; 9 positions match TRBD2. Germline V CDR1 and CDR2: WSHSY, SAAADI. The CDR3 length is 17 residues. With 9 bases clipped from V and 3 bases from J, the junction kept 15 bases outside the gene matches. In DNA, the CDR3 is TGCGCCAGGCTAGCGGGACTACCCGACCGTCTCTACAATGAGCAGTTCTTC. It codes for CARLAGLPDRLYNEQFF.

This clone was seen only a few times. As DNA, the CDR3 is TGCGCCGCAGGACAGGGGGCTACAGATACGCAGTATTTT. This encodes CAAGQGATDTQYF. The gene calls are TRBV4-3 and TRBJ2-3, with TRBD1 matching 11 bases. CDR3 length: 13 residues. CDR1 and CDR2 from the germline V gene are LGHNA and YSLEER. V trimming: 11 bases; J trimming: 3 bases; junction bases outside the gene matches: 4.

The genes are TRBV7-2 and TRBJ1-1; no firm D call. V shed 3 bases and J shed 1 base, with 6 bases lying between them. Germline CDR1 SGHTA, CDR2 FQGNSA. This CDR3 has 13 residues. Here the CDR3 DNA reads TGTGCCAGCAGCTTTGGACGGAACACTGAAGCTTTCTTT. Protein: CASSFGRNTEAFF.

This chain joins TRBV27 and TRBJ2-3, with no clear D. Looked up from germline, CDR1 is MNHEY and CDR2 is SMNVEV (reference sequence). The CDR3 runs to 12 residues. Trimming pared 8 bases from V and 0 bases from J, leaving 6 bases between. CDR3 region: CASGRSTDTQYF. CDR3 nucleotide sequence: TGTGCCAGCGGGCGAAGCACAGATACGCAGTATTTT.

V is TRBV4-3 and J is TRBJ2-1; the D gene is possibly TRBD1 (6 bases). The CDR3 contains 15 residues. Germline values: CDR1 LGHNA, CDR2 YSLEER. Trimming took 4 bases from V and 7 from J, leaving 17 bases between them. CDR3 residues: CASSRTEAWVNEQFF. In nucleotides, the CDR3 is TGCGCCAGCAGCCGGACAGAAGCTTGGGTGAATGAGCAGTTCTTC.

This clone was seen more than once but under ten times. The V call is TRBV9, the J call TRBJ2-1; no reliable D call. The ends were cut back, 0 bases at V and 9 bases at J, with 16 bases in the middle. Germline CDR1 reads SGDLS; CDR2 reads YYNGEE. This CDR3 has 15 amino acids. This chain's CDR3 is CASSVVAELWGEQFF. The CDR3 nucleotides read TGTGCCAGCAGCGTAGTGGCGGAACTTTGGGGTGAGCAGTTCTTC.